The 8 T cell receptor beta chains in this list originate from one sample, sequenced in a study of T cells in localized non-small cell lung cancer. The assay was immunoSEQ multiplex PCR, and TCRdb's table has in-frame clones only and misses some. The table records tens of thousands of clones, around 92% of them present only once. Sample: peripheral blood mononuclear cells, taken before any cancer treatment. The receptors come from a woman aged 35 to 75 with stage III lung adenocarcinoma.

This clone was seen only once. The chain combines TRBV7-2 with TRBJ1-2; D unresolved. Per germline, CDR1 SGHTA and CDR2 FQGNSA. Trimming pared 4 bases from V and 4 bases from J, leaving 13 bases between. This CDR3 spans 14 amino acids. The CDR3 DNA sequence: TGTGCCAGCAGCTCACGAATTTTAGGCTATGGCTACACCTTC. Translation gives CASSSRILGYGYTF.

The CDR3 sequence: CASSMGGGRNTEAFF. CDR3 nucleotides: TGTGCCAGCAGTATGGGAGGAGGTAGGAACACTGAAGCTTTCTTT. The chain couples TRBV5-4 to TRBJ1-1; D is unclear. The CDR3 extends over 15 amino acids. The germline gives CDR1 SGHNT, CDR2 YYREEE (reference sequence). V lost 5 bases, J lost 1 base, and 15 bases lay in between. The entire variable domain, with the rest obtained from reference TRBV5-4 and TRBJ1-1, is as follows: ETGVTQSPTHLIKTRGQQVTLRCSSQSGHNTVSWYQQALGQGPQFIFQYYREEENGRGNFPPRFSGLQFPNYSSELNVNALELDDSALYLCASSMGGGRNTEAFFGQGTRLTVV.

The chain links TRBV5-1 to TRBJ2-1; 12 nucleotides line up with TRBD2. Germline-derived CDR1 and CDR2 are SGHRS and YFSETQ. The CDR3 is 14 residues long. V lost 0 bases and J lost 9; bases outside the gene matches: 1. The CDR3 protein is CASSLAGLAGEQFF. In DNA form, the CDR3 reads TGCGCCAGCAGCTTGGCGGGACTAGCGGGTGAGCAGTTCTTC.

The chain combines TRBV18 with TRBJ2-3; D possibly uses TRBD1 or TRBD2 (5 bases each). V lost 0 bases, J lost 6 bases, and 19 bases lay in between. Germline V gene lookup returns CDR1 KGHSH and CDR2 LQKENI. CDR3 length: 17 residues. CDR3 protein: CASSPPSMRGLGDTQYF. The CDR3, as DNA: TGTGCCAGCTCACCACCGAGCATGAGGGGCTTGGGGGATACGCAGTATTTT.

V and J are TRBV7-2 and TRBJ2-7, with D uncertain. CDR3 size: 13 residues. The germline gives CDR1 SGHTA, CDR2 FQGNSA. V was clipped by 1 base and J by 5 bases, with 9 bases between them. CDR3 region: CASSLEAANEQYF. The CDR3 DNA is TGTGCCAGCAGCTTAGAGGCTGCCAACGAGCAGTACTTC.

The gene calls are TRBV4-1 and TRBJ2-1; 7 positions match TRBD1. The junction had 6 bases not matched to a gene; V was cut back by 5 bases and J by 5 bases. Germline V gene data show CDR1 as MGHRA and CDR2 as YSYEKL. The CDR3 has 14 amino acids. The CDR3 DNA reads TGCGCCAGCAGCGGTGACAGGGAAAACAATGAGCAGTTCTTC. It encodes CASSGDRENNEQFF.

The V call is TRBV27, the J call TRBJ1-6; no reliable D call. The V end was cut by 4 bases, the J end by 4 bases, with 8 bases between. The germline CDR1 and CDR2 sequences are MNHEY and SMNVEV (reference sequence). The CDR3 consists of 14 residues. CDR3 nucleotides: TGTGCCAGCAGTTGGTCGAGGTATAATTCACCCCTCCACTTT. It specifies CASSWSRYNSPLHF.

This clone is a singleton in its sample. V is TRBV4-1 and J is TRBJ2-7, with TRBD1 matching over 7 bases. The ends lost 0 bases at V and 5 bases at J; junction bases unmatched: 4. Germline V gives CDR1 MGHRA, CDR2 YSYEKL. The CDR3 has 14 residues. CDR3 coding DNA: TGCGCCAGCAGCCAAGATAAAGGGGGCAACGAGCAGTACTTC. This codes for CASSQDKGGNEQYF.